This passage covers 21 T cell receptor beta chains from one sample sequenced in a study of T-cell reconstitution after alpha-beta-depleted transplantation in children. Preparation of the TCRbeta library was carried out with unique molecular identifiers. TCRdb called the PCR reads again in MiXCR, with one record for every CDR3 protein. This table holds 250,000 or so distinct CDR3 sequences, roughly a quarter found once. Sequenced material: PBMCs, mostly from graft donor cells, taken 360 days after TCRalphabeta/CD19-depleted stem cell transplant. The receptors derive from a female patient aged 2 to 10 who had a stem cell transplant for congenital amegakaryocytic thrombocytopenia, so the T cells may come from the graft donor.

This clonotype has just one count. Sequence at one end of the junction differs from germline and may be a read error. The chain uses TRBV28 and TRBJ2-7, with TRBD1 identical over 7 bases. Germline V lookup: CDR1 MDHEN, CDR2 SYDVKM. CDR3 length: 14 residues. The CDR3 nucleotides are TGTGCCAGCCAAGACAGGGAACAGGCCTACGAGCTGTACTTC. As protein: CASQDREQAYELYF.

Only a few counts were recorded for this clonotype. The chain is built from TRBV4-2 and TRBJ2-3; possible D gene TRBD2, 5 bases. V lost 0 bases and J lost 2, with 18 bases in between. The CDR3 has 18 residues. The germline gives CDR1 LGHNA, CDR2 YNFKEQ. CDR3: CASSQDREGEWVTDTQYF. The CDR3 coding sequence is TGTGCCAGCAGCCAAGATAGAGAGGGTGAGTGGGTCACAGATACGCAGTATTTT.

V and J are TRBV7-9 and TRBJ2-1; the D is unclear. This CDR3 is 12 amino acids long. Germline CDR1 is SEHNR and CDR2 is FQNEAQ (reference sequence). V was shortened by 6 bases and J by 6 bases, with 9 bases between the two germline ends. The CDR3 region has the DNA TGTGCCAGCAGTCGAACCAGCAATGAGCAGTTCTTC. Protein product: CASSRTSNEQFF.

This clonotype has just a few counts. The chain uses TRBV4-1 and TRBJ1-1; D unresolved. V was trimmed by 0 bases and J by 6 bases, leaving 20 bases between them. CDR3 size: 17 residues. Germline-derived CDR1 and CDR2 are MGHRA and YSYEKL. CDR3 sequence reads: CASSQEVRAGYPAEAFF. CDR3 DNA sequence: TGCGCCAGCAGCCAAGAGGTGAGGGCGGGATATCCAGCTGAAGCTTTCTTT.

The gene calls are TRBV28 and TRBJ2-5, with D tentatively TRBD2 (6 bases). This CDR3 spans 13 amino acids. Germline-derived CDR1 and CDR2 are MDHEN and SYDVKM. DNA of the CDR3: TGTGCAATCTCGGAGGGTCACCAAGAGACCCAGTACTTC. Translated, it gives CAISEGHQETQYF.

This CDR3 reads CASSHIAGMEETQYF. The CDR3, as DNA: TGTGCCAGCAGCCATATAGCGGGAATGGAGGAGACCCAGTACTTC. The rearrangement links TRBV3-1 to TRBJ2-5, with 8 bases identical to TRBD2. CDR3 size: 15 residues. Germline loops: CDR1 LGHDT, CDR2 YNNKEL (reference sequence). The V and J ends lost 3 bases and 5 bases, in that order; junction bases with no gene match: 8.

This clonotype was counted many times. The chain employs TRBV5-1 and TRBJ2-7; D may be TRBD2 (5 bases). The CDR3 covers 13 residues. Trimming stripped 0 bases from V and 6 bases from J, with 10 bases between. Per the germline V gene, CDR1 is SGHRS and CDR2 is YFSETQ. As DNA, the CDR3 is TGCGCCAGCAGCTTGGGGGAGCTTAGCGAGCAGTACTTC. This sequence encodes CASSLGELSEQYF.

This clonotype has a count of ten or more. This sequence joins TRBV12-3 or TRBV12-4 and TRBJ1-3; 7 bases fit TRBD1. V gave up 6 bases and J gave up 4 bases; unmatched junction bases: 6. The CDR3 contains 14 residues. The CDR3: CASRTGFRGNTIYF. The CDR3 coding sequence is TGTGCCAGCAGGACAGGGTTTCGAGGAAACACCATATATTTT.

The CDR3 DNA is TGTGCCAGCAGCTTGAGAGCTAGCGGGGGCCACCAGTACTTC. It specifies CASSLRASGGHQYF. The rearrangement uses TRBV7-2 and TRBJ2-5; TRBD2 agrees at 10 bases. V gave up 3 bases and J gave up 10 bases; unmatched junction bases: 8. Germline V CDR1 and CDR2: SGHTA, FQGNSA. The CDR3 contains 14 residues.

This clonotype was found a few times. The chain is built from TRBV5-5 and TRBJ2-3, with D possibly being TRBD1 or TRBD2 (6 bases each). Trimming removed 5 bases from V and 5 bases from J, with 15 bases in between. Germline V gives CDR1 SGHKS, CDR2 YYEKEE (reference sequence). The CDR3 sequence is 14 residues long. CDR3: CASSGGLSVDTQYF. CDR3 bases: TGTGCCAGCAGTGGGGGGCTGAGCGTAGATACGCAGTATTTT.

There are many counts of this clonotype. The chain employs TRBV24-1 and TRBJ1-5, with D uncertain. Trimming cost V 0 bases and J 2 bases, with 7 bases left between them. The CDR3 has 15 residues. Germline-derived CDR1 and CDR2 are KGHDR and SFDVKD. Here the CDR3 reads CATSDLNGGNQPQHF. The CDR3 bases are TGTGCCACCAGTGATTTGAACGGGGGCAATCAGCCCCAGCATTTT.

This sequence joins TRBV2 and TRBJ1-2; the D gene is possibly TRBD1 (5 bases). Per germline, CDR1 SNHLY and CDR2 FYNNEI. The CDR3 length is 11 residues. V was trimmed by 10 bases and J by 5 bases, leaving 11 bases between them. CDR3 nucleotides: TGTGCCACCCGGGGGGGATATGGCTACACCTTC. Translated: CATRGGYGYTF.

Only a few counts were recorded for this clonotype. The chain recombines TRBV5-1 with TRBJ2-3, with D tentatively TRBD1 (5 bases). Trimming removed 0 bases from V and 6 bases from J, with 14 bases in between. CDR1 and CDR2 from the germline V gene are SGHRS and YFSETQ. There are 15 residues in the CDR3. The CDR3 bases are TGCGCCAGCAGCTTGGACGCAGGGCACCGCGATACGCAGTATTTT. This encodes CASSLDAGHRDTQYF. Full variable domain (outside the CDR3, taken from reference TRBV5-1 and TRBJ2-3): KAGVTQTPRYLIKTRGQQVTLSCSPISGHRSVSWYQQTPGQGLQFLFEYFSETQRNKGNFPGRFSGRQFSNSRSEMNVSTLELGDSALYLCASSLDAGHRDTQYFGPGTRLTVL.

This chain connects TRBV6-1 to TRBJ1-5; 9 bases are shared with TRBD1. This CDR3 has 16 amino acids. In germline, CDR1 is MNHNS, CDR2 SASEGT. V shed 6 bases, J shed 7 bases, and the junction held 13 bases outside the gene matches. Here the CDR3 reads CASSLKGQGTIQPQHF. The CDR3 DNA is TGTGCCAGCAGCCTTAAAGGACAGGGGACCATCCAGCCCCAGCATTTT.

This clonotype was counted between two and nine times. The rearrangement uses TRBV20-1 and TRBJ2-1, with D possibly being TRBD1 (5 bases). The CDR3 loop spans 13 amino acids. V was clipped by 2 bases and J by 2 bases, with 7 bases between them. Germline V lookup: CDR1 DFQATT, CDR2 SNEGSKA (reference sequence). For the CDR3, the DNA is TGCAGTGCTAGACCGGACACCTACAATGAGCAGTTCTTC. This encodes CSARPDTYNEQFF.

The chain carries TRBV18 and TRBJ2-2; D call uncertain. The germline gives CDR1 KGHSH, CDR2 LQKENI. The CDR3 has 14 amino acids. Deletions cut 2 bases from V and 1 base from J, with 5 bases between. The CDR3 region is CASSPNQNTGELFF. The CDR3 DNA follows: TGTGCCAGCTCACCAAACCAGAACACCGGGGAGCTGTTTTTT.

The CDR3 here is CASSLKLAGGHSSTDTQYF. The CDR3 DNA reads TGCGCCAGCAGCTTGAAGTTAGCGGGGGGCCATTCGAGCACAGATACGCAGTATTTT. This rearrangement joins TRBV5-1 to TRBJ2-3; 10 positions match TRBD2. This CDR3 spans 19 amino acids. Germline trimming cut 1 base from V and 0 bases from J; bases unmatched to any gene: 11. Germline V gene sequence: CDR1 SGHRS, CDR2 YFSETQ. Complete variable domain (other parts from reference TRBV5-1 and TRBJ2-3): KAGVTQTPRYLIKTRGQQVTLSCSPISGHRSVSWYQQTPGQGLQFLFEYFSETQRNKGNFPGRFSGRQFSNSRSEMNVSTLELGDSALYLCASSLKLAGGHSSTDTQYFGPGTRLTVL.

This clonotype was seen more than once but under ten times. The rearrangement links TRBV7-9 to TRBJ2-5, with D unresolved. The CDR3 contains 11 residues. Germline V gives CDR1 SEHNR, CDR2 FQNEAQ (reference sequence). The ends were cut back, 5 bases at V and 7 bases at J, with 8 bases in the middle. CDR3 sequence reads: CASSKLGTQYF. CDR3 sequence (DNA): TGTGCCAGCAGCAAATTGGGGACCCAGTACTTC.

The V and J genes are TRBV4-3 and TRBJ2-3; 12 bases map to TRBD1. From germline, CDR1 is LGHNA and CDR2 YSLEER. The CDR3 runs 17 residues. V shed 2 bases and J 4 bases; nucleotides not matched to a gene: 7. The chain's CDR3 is CASSQLPGTGGPDTQYF. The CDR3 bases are TGCGCCAGCAGCCAATTACCCGGGACAGGGGGCCCAGATACGCAGTATTTT.

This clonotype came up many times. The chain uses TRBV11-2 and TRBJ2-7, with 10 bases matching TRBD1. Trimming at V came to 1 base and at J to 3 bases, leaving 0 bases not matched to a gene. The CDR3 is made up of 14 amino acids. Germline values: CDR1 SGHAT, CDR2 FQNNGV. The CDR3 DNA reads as TGTGCCAGCAGCTTAGGGACAGGGGGCTACGAGCAGTACTTC. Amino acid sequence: CASSLGTGGYEQYF.

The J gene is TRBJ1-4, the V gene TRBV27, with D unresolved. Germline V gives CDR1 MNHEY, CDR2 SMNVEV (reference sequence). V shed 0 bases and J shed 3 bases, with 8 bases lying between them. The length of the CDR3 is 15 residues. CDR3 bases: TGTGCCAGCAGTTTATCCTCGGGCCCTAATGAAAAACTGTTTTTT. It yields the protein CASSLSSGPNEKLFF.